This TCR beta chain was retrieved from a study of T cell repertoires in cytomegalovirus infection. Turning to the study itself: Public TCR beta signatures indicated both CMV infection and matching HLA type.

Findings and limits, study-wide: The study identified carriers of CMV plus the relevant HLA from cumulative public TCR beta family frequency. Dominating the ex vivo response were TCR beta clonotypes that were CMV-specific and HLA-C-restricted.

Each CDR3 protein is one row after TCRdb ran MiXCR on the reads. The sample carries 560,000 or so distinct CDR3 sequences, about 15% recorded once. This CDR3 spans 17 amino acids. The germline V gene encodes CDR1 SGDLS and CDR2 YYNGEE. Comment on this clonotype: As yet, its antigen is unknown. The junction differs from germline at one of its ends, possibly a read error.

The genes are TRBV9 and TRBJ2-2; TRBD1 aligns across 7 bases. This TCR derives from a human donor in good health (CMV status not recorded). Some clones in this sample may be carry-over from other donors' samples. Sequencing was done on a sample of CD8+ T cells from PBMCs. In DNA, the CDR3 is TGTGCCAGCCGCGTACGACAGGGTGAGGAGAACACCGGGGAGCTGTTTTTT. This codes for CASRVRQGEENTGELFF.